The rows below give T cell receptor beta chains drawn from one sample of a study of cytomegalovirus exposure and HLA in healthy donors. This table comes from immunoSEQ multiplex PCR, and its TCRdb copy is limited to in-frame clones, with some not included. This table holds 150,000 to 200,000 clones, approximately 80% found once. Sequenced material: PBMCs. These receptors were obtained from a man in his late teens or twenties in good health and CMV-seropositive. Both conserved end residues are part of each CDR3. The order of the fields is D gene, J gene, V gene, clone size, CDR3 DNA, CDR3 protein. A D gene is named only where the DNA matches it firmly. Not every row has a clone size; where given, it reads once, few, many or a size class.

>-|TRBJ2-7|TRBV5-1|-
TGCGCCAGCAGCTTGGGGGCAGAGCAGTACTTC
CASSLGAEQYF
>-|TRBJ2-5|TRBV28|many
TGTGCCAGCAGTCTGACTGTCGGAGGTGAGACCCAGTACTTC
CASSLTVGGETQYF
>TRBD1|TRBJ1-5|TRBV28|-
TGTGCCAGCAGTTTCGACAGGGTAGGTCAGCCCCAGCATTTT
CASSFDRVGQPQHF
>-|TRBJ2-5|TRBV9|-
TGTGCCAGCAGCGGGGCGCCGCAAGAGACCCAGTACTTC
CASSGAPQETQYF
>TRBD1|TRBJ2-7|TRBV13|-
TGTGCCAGCAGCCATGGACAGGCCACAAGCTCCTACGAGCAGTACTTC
CASSHGQATSSYEQYF
>-|TRBJ1-5|TRBV11-2|-
TGTGCCAGCAGCTTAGGCAGGGAGGGGAACAGCAATCAGCCCCAGCATTTT
CASSLGREGNSNQPQHF
>TRBD2|TRBJ2-7|TRBV9|-
TGTGCCAGCAGCCCCCGGGACTACTCCTACGAGCAGTACTTC
CASSPRDYSYEQYF
>-|TRBJ2-1|TRBV5-1|-
TGCGCCAGCAGCTTGCGGGATCAGCGATACTCCTACAATGAGCAGTTCTTC
CASSLRDQRYSYNEQFF
>-|TRBJ1-2|TRBV29-1|-
TGCAGCGTTGAAGATCCGCAGGGAAACTATGGCTACACCTTC
CSVEDPQGNYGYTF
>TRBD1|TRBJ2-1|TRBV7-9|-
TGTGCCAGCGAGGGGACAGGGTTTTGGGAGCAGTTCTTC
CASEGTGFWEQFF
>TRBD1|TRBJ1-5|TRBV2|-
TGTGCCAGCAGCTCGGGACAGGGGTTGGGAAAAAATCAGCCCCAGCATTTT
CASSSGQGLGKNQPQHF
>TRBD1|TRBJ2-1|TRBV7-2|-
TGTGCCAGCAGCTCCGACAGGGGCCAAGGAAGGGAGCAGTTCTTC
CASSSDRGQGREQFF
>-|TRBJ1-3|TRBV27|-
TGTGCCAGCAGTTTCGCAGGTCCCTCTGGAAACACCATATATTTT
CASSFAGPSGNTIYF
>-|TRBJ2-3|TRBV28|-
TGTGCCAGCAGTTTAGTCCTATCCACAGATACGCAGTATTTT
CASSLVLSTDTQYF
>-|TRBJ2-7|TRBV27|-
TGTGCCAGCACCCCAAGTCAGGGGCGGAACTACGAGCAGTACTTC
CASTPSQGRNYEQYF
>-|TRBJ2-3|TRBV7-7|-
TGTGCCAGCAGCCCGATAGCAGTAGGCACAGATACGCAGTATTTT
CASSPIAVGTDTQYF
>TRBD1|TRBJ2-7|TRBV7-7|-
TGTGCCAGCAGCCCGGACAGGGGATACGAGCAGTACTTC
CASSPDRGYEQYF
>-|TRBJ1-1|TRBV7-2|few
TGTGCCAGCAGCTTACTGAGGATGAACACTGAAGCTTTCTTT
CASSLLRMNTEAFF
>-|TRBJ2-7|TRBV28|-
TGTGCCAGCAGTTTAGAGGAATTTCTCGAGCAGTACTTC
CASSLEEFLEQYF
>-|TRBJ2-2|TRBV20-1|-
TGCAGCGGAGAAAAAACCGGGGAGCTGTTTTTT
CSGEKTGELFF
>TRBD1|TRBJ2-7|TRBV7-9|-
TGTGCCAGCAGCCGGCAGGGACAGGGGTATGACGAGCAGTACTTC
CASSRQGQGYDEQYF
>TRBD1|TRBJ1-2|TRBV28|-
TGTGCCAGCAGTTTAATTGGACAGGGGAACTATGGCTACACCTTC
CASSLIGQGNYGYTF
>TRBD2|TRBJ2-1|TRBV18|few
TGTGCCAGCTCACCACCGGGACTAGGTCACAATGAGCAGTTCTTC
CASSPPGLGHNEQFF
>-|TRBJ2-7|TRBV2|-
TGTGCCAGCAGCTCAAGGAGCACCTACTCCTACGAGCAGTACTTC
CASSSRSTYSYEQYF
>-|TRBJ1-5|TRBV7-9|-
TGTGCCAGCAGCCTACTCAATCAGCCCCAGCATTTT
CASSLLNQPQHF
>-|TRBJ2-7|TRBV30|few
TGTGCCTGGAGCGGCGGGAAATCCTACGAGCAGTACTTC
CAWSGGKSYEQYF
>-|TRBJ2-5|TRBV29-1|-
TGCAGCGTTGATCTCTTCCAGGGGCGGGAGACCCAGTACTTC
CSVDLFQGRETQYF